A selection of T cell receptor beta chains follows, all from one sample in a study of blood T cell repertoires in COVID-19. Clones were read by immunoSEQ multiplex PCR, and TCRdb kept only the in-frame ones, dropping some. The table records about 100,000 clones, over 70% of them present only once. Sequencing used peripheral blood. The receptors stem from a man aged 60 to 69 with acute or convalescent COVID-19. The CDR3 runs from the conserved cysteine through the conserved F or W. Each record gives: J gene, D gene, V gene, clone size, CDR3 DNA, CDR3 protein. The D gene is left open where the match is weak. The listing skips clone size in some rows; elsewhere it reads once, few, many or a size class.

J gene: TRBJ2-2
D gene: TRBD2
V gene: TRBV5-6
clone size: -
CDR3 DNA: TGTGCCAGCAGCTTGGGACTAGCGGGAGTATCCGGGGAGCTGTTTTTT
CDR3 protein: CASSLGLAGVSGELFF

J gene: TRBJ2-2
D gene: -
V gene: TRBV4-1
clone size: -
CDR3 DNA: TGCGCCAGCAGCCAAGTTTTCTCCGGGGTGGCCGGGGAGCTGTTTTTT
CDR3 protein: CASSQVFSGVAGELFF

J gene: TRBJ2-5
D gene: -
V gene: TRBV5-3
clone size: -
CDR3 DNA: TGTGCCAGAAGCCCGACCAGGGTTGGAGTCCAGTACTTC
CDR3 protein: CARSPTRVGVQYF

J gene: TRBJ2-6
D gene: TRBD1
V gene: TRBV27
clone size: -
CDR3 DNA: TGTGCCAGCAGTTTAATGGGACAGGGAATCCGGTCCGGGGCCAACGTCCTGACTTTC
CDR3 protein: CASSLMGQGIRSGANVLTF

J gene: TRBJ1-6
D gene: TRBD1
V gene: TRBV28
clone size: few
CDR3 DNA: TGTGCCAGCAGTCCAGCCGGGACAGGGGTTTCACCCCTCCACTTT
CDR3 protein: CASSPAGTGVSPLHF

J gene: TRBJ2-7
D gene: TRBD1
V gene: TRBV3-1/TRBV3-2
clone size: once
CDR3 DNA: TGTGCCAGCAGCCAAGGGACAGGTATTGAGCAGTACTTC
CDR3 protein: CASSQGTGIEQYF

J gene: TRBJ2-3
D gene: -
V gene: TRBV7-9
clone size: -
CDR3 DNA: TGTGCCAGCAGCTTAGGGACGGACTACGGCCGCACAGATACGCAGTATTTT
CDR3 protein: CASSLGTDYGRTDTQYF

J gene: TRBJ1-1
D gene: TRBD1
V gene: TRBV20-1
clone size: -
CDR3 DNA: TGCAGTGCTAGTCCCGGGACAGGGTACACTGAAGCTTTCTTT
CDR3 protein: CSASPGTGYTEAFF

J gene: TRBJ1-6
D gene: -
V gene: TRBV9
clone size: few
CDR3 DNA: TGTGCCAGCAGCGTCTACTCAACCGTTACCACCGGTTCACCCCTCCACTTT
CDR3 protein: CASSVYSTVTTGSPLHF

J gene: TRBJ2-7
D gene: -
V gene: TRBV10-2
clone size: -
CDR3 DNA: TGCGCCAGCAGTGAGTATCCGAGCTCCTACGAGCAGTACTTC
CDR3 protein: CASSEYPSSYEQYF

J gene: TRBJ2-1
D gene: TRBD2
V gene: TRBV3-1/TRBV3-2
clone size: -
CDR3 DNA: TGTGCCAGCAGCGGGATATGGGCTAGCGGCACCTACAATGAGCAGTTCTTC
CDR3 protein: CASSGIWASGTYNEQFF

J gene: TRBJ2-1
D gene: -
V gene: TRBV6-5
clone size: few
CDR3 DNA: TGTGCCAGCAGTTACTCGAGCCAGCGGAGGGACAATGAGCAGTTCTTC
CDR3 protein: CASSYSSQRRDNEQFF

J gene: TRBJ1-2
D gene: TRBD1
V gene: TRBV12-3/TRBV12-4
clone size: many
CDR3 DNA: TGTGCCAGCAGTAGTCGGGACAGGGGCTACACCTTC
CDR3 protein: CASSSRDRGYTF

J gene: TRBJ1-6
D gene: -
V gene: TRBV10-3
clone size: -
CDR3 DNA: TGTGCCATCAGTCAGACGGACAGTGACAATTCACCCCTCCACTTT
CDR3 protein: CAISQTDSDNSPLHF

J gene: TRBJ1-6
D gene: -
V gene: TRBV5-1
clone size: -
CDR3 DNA: TGCGCCAGCAGCTCCGGGGGAACCTATAATTCACCCCTCCACTTT
CDR3 protein: CASSSGGTYNSPLHF

J gene: TRBJ2-1
D gene: -
V gene: TRBV7-2
clone size: -
CDR3 DNA: TGTGCCAGCAGCCCCCTCGTGCGCGGGTCTTACAATGAGCAGTTCTTC
CDR3 protein: CASSPLVRGSYNEQFF

J gene: TRBJ2-1
D gene: TRBD2
V gene: TRBV7-2
clone size: -
CDR3 DNA: TGTGCCAGCAGCCCGCGGACTAGCTTGATCAATGAGCAGTTCTTC
CDR3 protein: CASSPRTSLINEQFF